This section outlines one T cell receptor (beta chain) sequence together with its context. Original data processing: Reference gene primer amplification gave nucleated cell count estimates. The assay was immunoSEQ multiplex PCR, and TCRdb's table has in-frame clones only and misses some. That table gives V, J and clone size, and the DNA gave D and trimming. The sample holds around 250,000 clones, around 83% seen once. The data stem from a study of blood T cell repertoires in COVID-19. For the study at large: Whether acute or convalescent, the COVID-19 samples came from the United States, Italy and Spain.

This CDR3 spans 14 amino acids. Looked up from germline, CDR1 is SGHNT and CDR2 is YYREEE (reference sequence). Trimming took 3 bases from V and 0 from J; bases not matched to a gene: 1. Cohorts were assigned according to the clinical history that participants reported. The sample taken for sequencing was PBMCs or T cells enriched from blood (not recorded which). The rearrangement joins TRBV5-4 to TRBJ1-2; 8 bases are shared with TRBD1. The clonotype originates from a man between 35 and 55 years old who had been exposed to COVID-19. CDR3 coding DNA: TGTGCCAGCAGCTCGGACAGGGCTAACTATGGCTACACCTTC. Translation: CASSSDRANYGYTF. Supplemented by reference TRBV5-4 and TRBJ1-2, the full variable domain reads ETGVTQSPTHLIKTRGQQVTLRCSSQSGHNTVSWYQQALGQGPQFIFQYYREEENGRGNFPPRFSGLQFPNYSSELNVNALELDDSALYLCASSSDRANYGYTFGSGTRLTVV.